The source of this T cell receptor (beta chain) is a study of circulating tumor DNA in untreated peripheral T-cell lymphoma. TCRdb's table, derived via immunoSEQ multiplex PCR, lists solely in-frame clones and lacks some. This sample has around 6,100 clones; approximately 62% occur once, and the top ten carry 50% to 60%. Points on this clone: Antigen specificity is unknown.

Study conclusions and caveats: Tumor-specific clonotypes: identified in more than 65% of patients, 86% of baseline tissues.

Before treatment, baseline tumor tissue was collected for sequencing. The sequenced sample was tumor tissue. This TCR came from a human donor with peripheral T-cell lymphoma.

CDR3 nucleotides: TGTGCCAGCAGGTTAGCGGGGGCTAGCACAGATACGCAGTATTTT. Protein sequence: CASRLAGASTDTQYF. The chain carries TRBV9 and TRBJ2-3, with 9 bases that match TRBD2. V lost 5 bases, J lost 0 bases, and 4 bases stayed unmatched. This CDR3 contains 15 residues. The germline V gene has CDR1 SGDLS and CDR2 YYNGEE.